This entry lists 20 T cell receptor beta chains sequenced from one sample in a study of shared clonotypes between healthy human individuals. Clones were read by immunoSEQ multiplex PCR, and TCRdb kept only the in-frame ones, dropping some. This table holds 1,100,000 or so clones, about four fifths found once. Sample: memory CD4+ T cells from PBMCs. The subset here: CD45RA-negative fraction. These receptors were obtained from a man aged 18 to 29 in good health. Some clones in this sample may be carry-over from other donors' samples.

This chain uses TRBV19 with TRBJ1-2; tentatively, D is TRBD1 (5 bases). V was pared by 4 bases and J by 4 bases, with 7 bases between. Germline lookup yields CDR1 LNHDA and CDR2 SQIVND (reference sequence). The CDR3 totals 12 residues. CDR3 sequence reads: CASSNGGYGYTF. As DNA, the CDR3 is TGTGCCAGTAGTAATGGGGGCTATGGCTACACCTTC.

The chain combines TRBV4-1 with TRBJ2-7; 11 bases match TRBD2. V was clipped by 3 bases and J by 7 bases; unmatched bases: 11. Per the germline V gene, CDR1 is MGHRA and CDR2 is YSYEKL. The CDR3 sequence is 16 residues long. CDR3 protein: CASSHRKLAGVAEQYF. CDR3 in DNA: TGCGCCAGCAGCCACCGGAAACTAGCGGGGGTGGCGGAGCAGTACTTC.

Concerning this clone: A much larger clone differs from this one at a single base, so this may be a read error. Other DNA sequences of this sample code for an identical CDR3. This chain joins TRBV28 and TRBJ2-3; D is unclear. Trimming shortened V by 4 bases and J by 1 base, and 12 bases separated the two germline ends. The germline V gene has CDR1 MDHEN and CDR2 SYDVKM. This CDR3 comprises 15 residues. This chain's CDR3 is CASSSRGRGTDTQYF. The DNA of the CDR3 is TGTGCCAGCAGTTCTAGAGGTAGGGGCACAGATACGCAGTATTTT.

This chain connects TRBV6-1 to TRBJ1-2; D ambiguous. CDR3 length equals 15 residues. Trimming removed 9 bases from V and 3 bases from J, with 20 bases in between. The germline CDR1 and CDR2 sequences are MNHNS and SASEGT. The CDR3 protein is CASSTLPAADYGYTF. The CDR3, as DNA: TGTGCCAGTTCGACCCTCCCCGCTGCGGACTATGGCTACACCTTC.

This clone was detected a few times. This sample includes further DNA sequences coding for the same CDR3. The J gene is TRBJ1-5, the V gene TRBV11-2; D not certain. With 0 bases removed from V and 7 bases from J, the gap between germline ends came to 7 bases. This CDR3 region has 13 residues. Germline lookup yields CDR1 SGHAT and CDR2 FQNNGV. The CDR3 here is CASSLDLDQPQHF. CDR3 sequence (DNA): TGTGCCAGCAGCTTAGATCTTGACCAGCCCCAGCATTTT.

J is TRBJ1-5 and V is TRBV6-6; D is undetermined. CDR1 and CDR2 (germline): MNHNY, SVGAGI (reference sequence). The V end lost 6 bases, the J end lost 9 bases, and 12 bases lay between the germline ends. The CDR3 runs 12 residues. CDR3 in DNA: TGTGCCAGCAGCCACCCGGCAGGGCCCCAGCATTTT. Translated: CASSHPAGPQHF.

This clone was found once. This sequence joins TRBV4-2 and TRBJ2-2; 11 bases align to TRBD2. V was clipped by 0 bases and J by 9 bases; unmatched bases: 15. CDR1 LGHNA and CDR2 YNFKEQ come from the germline V gene. This CDR3 region has 19 residues. CDR3 in amino acids: CASSQDRMSGTSGDRELFF. The CDR3 DNA is TGTGCCAGCAGCCAAGATAGGATGTCTGGGACTAGCGGAGACCGGGAGCTGTTTTTT.

The CDR3 reads CASSYQTSSGEQFF. The DNA of the CDR3 is TGTGCCAGCAGCTACCAGACTAGCTCGGGTGAGCAGTTCTTC. The chain has TRBV5-4 and TRBJ2-1; TRBD2 agrees at 7 bases. Germline V gene lookup returns CDR1 SGHNT and CDR2 YYREEE (reference sequence). The CDR3 runs to 14 residues. The V segment lost 3 bases and the J segment 9 bases; nucleotides outside the gene matches: 9.

The V call is TRBV19, the J call TRBJ2-7; D is uncertain. Germline CDR1 and CDR2: LNHDA and SQIVND (reference sequence). The ends were cut back, 4 bases at V and 2 bases at J, with 12 bases in the middle. This CDR3 is 14 amino acids long. For the CDR3, the DNA is TGTGCCAGTAGTAAACGCACCTCTACCTACGAGCAGTACTTC. Encoded protein: CASSKRTSTYEQYF.

This clone was detected only a few times. This chain uses TRBV7-8 with TRBJ2-1; 14 bases line up with TRBD2. Per the germline V gene, CDR1 is SGHVS and CDR2 is FQNEAQ. The CDR3 is made up of 18 amino acids. V lost 3 bases and J lost 3; bases outside the gene matches: 7. For the CDR3, the DNA is TGTGCCAGCAGCTTTTGGACTAGCGGGAGGCTACTCTACAATGAGCAGTTCTTC. As protein: CASSFWTSGRLLYNEQFF.

This clone has a single count. The V and J genes are TRBV28 and TRBJ1-3; D ambiguous. CDR1 and CDR2 (germline): MDHEN, SYDVKM. This CDR3 is 14 amino acids long. V shed 6 bases and J shed 0 bases, with 9 bases lying between them. The CDR3 nucleotides are TGTGCCAGCAGCGGGAGGGACTCTGGAAACACCATATATTTT. It translates to CASSGRDSGNTIYF. Looking up the rest from reference TRBV28 and TRBJ1-3 gives the full variable domain: DVKVTQSSRYLVKRTGEKVFLECVQDMDHENMFWYRQDPGLGLRLIYFSYDVKMKEKGDIPEGYSVSREKKERFSLILESASTNQTSMYLCASSGRDSGNTIYFGEGSWLTVV.

The genes are TRBV20-1 and TRBJ2-3; no clear D. This CDR3 contains 11 residues. The germline V gene has CDR1 DFQATT and CDR2 SNEGSKA (reference sequence). V gave up 2 bases and J gave up 14 bases, with 14 bases separating them. The CDR3 region is CSARNPPMAYF. CDR3 in DNA: TGCAGTGCTAGAAACCCCCCGATGGCGTATTTT.

The chain carries TRBV7-3 and TRBJ1-1; D is unresolved. Germline V gene data show CDR1 as SGHTA and CDR2 as FQGTGA. V was pared by 0 bases and J by 0 bases, with 8 bases between. The CDR3 has 15 amino acids. In DNA form, the CDR3 reads TGTGCCAGCAGCTTAACCTGGACGGTGAACACTGAAGCTTTCTTT. This translates into CASSLTWTVNTEAFF.

This chain connects TRBV19 to TRBJ1-5; no firm D call. Trimming cost V 1 base and J 7 bases, with 17 bases left between them. This CDR3 is built from 16 residues. Germline-derived CDR1 and CDR2 are LNHDA and SQIVND (reference sequence). CDR3 protein: CASSIGGLQVWQPQHF. The CDR3 DNA sequence: TGTGCCAGTAGTATAGGGGGTCTGCAGGTCTGGCAGCCCCAGCATTTT.

This chain joins TRBV5-1 and TRBJ2-1; the match to TRBD2 covers 15 bases. Germline values: CDR1 SGHRS, CDR2 YFSETQ. The V segment lost 4 bases and the J segment 5 bases; nucleotides outside the gene matches: 7. This CDR3 has 17 residues. The CDR3 reads CASSAGLAGGSNNEQFF. The CDR3 DNA reads TGCGCCAGCAGCGCCGGACTAGCGGGAGGGAGCAACAATGAGCAGTTCTTC.

This clone was counted only a few times. The chain recombines TRBV2 with TRBJ2-2, with 8 nucleotides matching TRBD1. The junction had 8 bases not matched to a gene; V was cut back by 7 bases and J by 4 bases. This CDR3 region has 15 residues. Germline V gene data show CDR1 as SNHLY and CDR2 as FYNNEI. DNA of the CDR3: TGTGCCAGCATGAGCCCAGGGGGCCGCACCGGGGAGCTGTTTTTT. Amino acids: CASMSPGGRTGELFF.

The genes are TRBV27 and TRBJ2-1, with 8 bases fitting TRBD2. The trim removed 8 bases at V and 3 bases at J, leaving 6 bases unmatched. The CDR3 consists of 14 residues. The germline V gene has CDR1 MNHEY and CDR2 SMNVEV (reference sequence). Here the CDR3 reads CASSSGRNYNEQFF. The CDR3 DNA sequence: TGTGCCAGCTCCAGCGGGAGAAACTACAATGAGCAGTTCTTC.

V is TRBV19 and J is TRBJ2-2; 7 bases match TRBD2. V lost 3 bases, J lost 0 bases, and 4 bases stayed unmatched. The CDR3 covers 16 residues. Germline V gene sequence: CDR1 LNHDA, CDR2 SQIVND (reference sequence). DNA for the CDR3: TGTGCCAGTAGTATCTCGAGCGGGACGAACACCGGGGAGCTGTTTTTT. It specifies CASSISSGTNTGELFF.

On this clone: A much larger clone lies a single base off, so this may be a read error. The chain uses TRBV11-2 and TRBJ2-5, with TRBD2 matching 13 bases. This CDR3 has 15 residues. CDR1 and CDR2 from the germline V gene are SGHAT and FQNNGV. V lost 5 bases, J lost 5 bases, and 5 bases stayed unmatched. Here the CDR3 reads CASSTTSGRGETQYF. The CDR3 bases are TGTGCCAGCAGCACCACTAGCGGGAGGGGGGAGACCCAGTACTTC.

V and J are TRBV7-3 and TRBJ2-2; 9 positions agree with TRBD1. J gave up 6 bases and V 6 bases, and 5 bases lay outside the gene matches. The CDR3 runs to 14 residues. Germline values: CDR1 SGHTA, CDR2 FQGTGA. The DNA of the CDR3 is TGTGCCAGCAGAGAAACAGGGGGCTCCGGGGAGCTGTTTTTT. Protein: CASRETGGSGELFF.